What follows are 9 T cell receptor beta chains derived from one specimen sequenced in a study of cytomegalovirus exposure and HLA in healthy donors. The method was immunoSEQ multiplex PCR; TCRdb's version includes in-frame clones alone and lacks a portion of them. The sample shows hundreds of thousands of clones, roughly 88% of them seen only once. What was sequenced was PBMCs. All receptors come from a woman aged 18-29 years in good health and CMV-seronegative.

V gene TRBV19 combines with J gene TRBJ2-7; 9 bases match TRBD2. The germline V gene has CDR1 LNHDA and CDR2 SQIVND (reference sequence). There are 14 residues in the CDR3. V was clipped by 3 bases and J by 2 bases; unmatched bases: 2. DNA of the CDR3: TGTGCCAGTAGTATCCGCGGGGGGGCCTACGAGCAGTACTTC. Its protein is CASSIRGGAYEQYF.

The chain carries TRBV6-5 and TRBJ1-5; 8 bases align to TRBD1. The CDR3 runs to 15 residues. Trimming removed 4 bases from V and 3 bases from J; junction bases left unmatched: 5. Per the germline V gene, CDR1 is MNHEY and CDR2 is SVGAGI. The CDR3 region has the DNA TGTGCCAGCAGTTTGGGACAGGCTCACAATCAGCCCCAGCATTTT. It encodes CASSLGQAHNQPQHF.

The chain combines TRBV5-8 with TRBJ1-5; TRBD1 matches at 8 bases. CDR3 length: 15 residues. Germline V gene sequence: CDR1 SGHTS, CDR2 YDEGEE. With V trimmed by 0 bases and J by 3 bases, 2 bases remained unmatched. DNA for the CDR3: TGTGCCAGCAGCTTGGGGACAGGGATCAATCAGCCCCAGCATTTT. It yields the protein CASSLGTGINQPQHF.

This chain joins TRBV28 and TRBJ1-1; D not resolved. The germline gives CDR1 MDHEN, CDR2 SYDVKM. There are 14 residues in the CDR3. V lost 5 bases, J lost 5 bases, and 15 bases lay in between. For the CDR3, the DNA is TGTGCCAGCAGTCTTCGGGGAGTGGAAACTGAAGCTTTCTTT. This encodes CASSLRGVETEAFF.

The chain combines TRBV5-4 with TRBJ1-1, with 9 bases that match TRBD1. After removal of 0 bases from V and 6 bases from J, the junction contained 6 bases not matched to a gene. The CDR3 has 15 residues. Per the germline V gene, CDR1 is SGHNT and CDR2 is YYREEE (reference sequence). CDR3: CASSLVDRGVAEAFF. The CDR3 bases are TGTGCCAGCAGCTTGGTCGACAGGGGGGTCGCTGAAGCTTTCTTT.

V is TRBV29-1 and J is TRBJ2-3, with 10 positions matching TRBD1. Germline V gene lookup returns CDR1 SQVTM and CDR2 ANQGSEA. The CDR3 totals 15 residues. J gave up 4 bases and V 5 bases, and 9 bases lay outside the gene matches. This CDR3 is CSVSGQGTIADTQYF. For the CDR3, the DNA is TGCAGCGTTTCGGGACAGGGGACAATTGCAGATACGCAGTATTTT.

This clone was picked up one time. The chain carries TRBV9 and TRBJ2-7; a possible D gene is TRBD2 (6 bases). Trimming shortened V by 3 bases and J by 4 bases, and 17 bases separated the two germline ends. CDR1 and CDR2 (germline): SGDLS, YYNGEE. CDR3 length equals 15 residues. The DNA for the CDR3 is TGTGCCAGCAGCGCAGGACCGGGACTGAGTTACGAGCAGTACTTC. Its translation is CASSAGPGLSYEQYF. The entire variable domain, with the rest obtained from reference TRBV9 and TRBJ2-7, is as follows: DSGVTQTPKHLITATGQRVTLRCSPRSGDLSVYWYQQSLDQGLQFLIQYYNGEERAKGNILERFSAQQFPDLHSELNLSSLELGDSALYFCASSAGPGLSYEQYFGPGTRLTVT.

The chain has TRBV2 and TRBJ2-2; 7 bases match TRBD2. This CDR3 has 15 residues. V shed 10 bases and J 5 bases; nucleotides not matched to a gene: 13. From germline, CDR1 is SNHLY and CDR2 FYNNEI. The CDR3 DNA reads TGTGCCATTCCGAACGGGGGGAAGGGAACCGGGGAGCTGTTTTTT. This gives the protein CAIPNGGKGTGELFF.

This clone was picked up one time. This chain uses TRBV27 with TRBJ2-1, with D maybe TRBD2 (6 bases). Per germline, CDR1 MNHEY and CDR2 SMNVEV (reference sequence). The V and J ends lost 4 bases and 3 bases respectively, with 10 bases between them. The CDR3 covers 14 residues. The CDR3 nucleotides read TGTGCCAGCAGTTGGACTAACAACTACAATGAGCAGTTCTTC. Protein sequence: CASSWTNNYNEQFF.